The 26 T cell receptor beta chains listed next were all sequenced from one sample in a study of response to subunit inactivated influenza vaccine (dated by TCRdb to the late 2010s). Receptors were amplified or captured by RT-PCR. This sample was sequenced with an Illumina HiSeq 2500. TCRdb applied fastp at Q25 and MiXCR to the public reads, then kept only in-frame beta chains. Each entry is one CDR3 protein sequence, shown with its most common DNA and genes. For this sample the table gives under 750,000 distinct CDR3 sequences, of which 12% were detected only once. 10% of the sample comes from the top ten. The specimen comprised PBMCs from blood, sampled on the day of vaccination. These receptors were taken from a man aged 50 or older who received an inactivated influenza vaccine. Donor details come from another sample of the same person, matched by shared clones.

A note on this clonotype: The junction and the germline gene differ at one end; a read error may be behind it. The rearrangement links TRBV28 to TRBJ2-4; maybe TRBD1 (6 bases). Germline V CDR1 and CDR2: MDHEN, SYDVKM. CDR3 length: 16 residues. CDR3 in DNA: TGTGCCAGCAGTGGCGACAGGACCTTAGCCAAAAACATTCAGTGCTTC. Protein: CASSGDRTLAKNIQCF.

This clonotype has more than one count but fewer than ten. The J gene is TRBJ1-3, the V gene TRBV9; no definite D call. CDR1 and CDR2 (germline): SGDLS, YYNGEE. This CDR3 comprises 15 residues. V lost 2 bases to trimming and J lost 0 bases, with 9 bases between them. CDR3 DNA sequence: TGTGCCAGCAGCGTGGGCGGAAACTCTGGAAACACCATATATTTT. It encodes CASSVGGNSGNTIYF.

The chain has TRBV12-3 or TRBV12-4 and TRBJ2-6; D unclear. The CDR3 is made up of 18 amino acids. V was clipped by 1 base and J by 0 bases, with 13 bases between them. CDR3 sequence (DNA): TGTGCCAGCAGTTTAGGGGTTGGGGATCTCTCTGGGGCCAACGTCCTGACTTTC. This codes for CASSLGVGDLSGANVLTF.

The V gene is TRBV21-1, the J gene TRBJ2-3. TRBV21-1 is a known pseudogene. The CDR3 is 16 residues long. CDR3 region: CASTTLDDHYTDTQYF. DNA of the CDR3: TGTGCCAGCACCACCCTAGATGATCATTACACAGATACGCAGTATTTT.

The J gene is TRBJ2-4, the V gene TRBV20-1; D gene uncertain. This CDR3 is 15 amino acids long. The V gene lost 6 bases and the J gene lost 0 bases, with 15 bases spanning the gap. Germline CDR1 reads DFQATT; CDR2 reads SNEGSKA (reference sequence). The DNA for the CDR3 is TGCAGTGCAGCACCTCCATTCCTAGCCAAAAACATTCAGTACTTC. It encodes CSAAPPFLAKNIQYF.

This clonotype showed up many times. The rearrangement links TRBV7-2 to TRBJ2-1, with 9 bases matching TRBD1. The germline V gene encodes CDR1 SGHTA and CDR2 FQGNSA. V lost 0 bases to trimming and J lost 9 bases; unmatched junction nucleotides: 9. The CDR3 spans 16 residues. The CDR3 DNA sequence: TGTGCCAGCAGCTTAGCCCCGGGACAGGGTAATAGTGAGCAGTTCTTC. The encoded protein is CASSLAPGQGNSEQFF.

This clonotype was found once. The junction shows a germline mismatch at one end, possibly a read error. This sequence joins TRBV28 and TRBJ2-1; TRBD2 matches at 10 bases. Germline V gene sequence: CDR1 MDHEN, CDR2 SYDVKM. This CDR3 is built from 18 residues. The CDR3 protein is CASGFLRTLAGVGNEQFF. For the CDR3, the DNA is TGTGCCAGCGGTTTCCTTAGGACCCTAGCGGGAGTTGGCAATGAGCAGTTCTTC.

This clonotype was seen at least ten times. This chain links TRBV14 with TRBJ1-6; D ambiguous. V was clipped by 1 base and J by 9 bases, with 13 bases between them. There are 15 residues in the CDR3. The V gene's germline CDR1 is SGHDN and CDR2 FVKESK. CDR3 DNA sequence: TGTGCCAGCAGCCAAGGGGTAGCACGGCGTTCACCCCTCCACTTT. Translated: CASSQGVARRSPLHF. Full variable domain (missing parts from reference TRBV14 and TRBJ1-6): EAGVTQFPSHSVIEKGQTVTLRCDPISGHDNLYWYRRVMGKEIKFLLHFVKESKQDESGMPNNRFLAERTGGTYSTLKVQPAELEDSGVYFCASSQGVARRSPLHFGNGTRLTVT.

This chain connects TRBV6-2 or TRBV6-3 to TRBJ2-2; 12 nucleotides line up with TRBD2. The CDR3 has 18 amino acids. Trimming at V came to 6 bases and at J to 4 bases, leaving 12 bases not matched to a gene. Germline-derived CDR1 and CDR2 are MNHEY and SVGEGT. The CDR3 here is CASSFLAGGPLFTGELFF. The CDR3 nucleotides read TGTGCCAGCAGCTTCCTAGCGGGAGGGCCCCTTTTCACCGGGGAGCTGTTTTTT.

The chain joins TRBV12-3 or TRBV12-4 to TRBJ2-6; 10 bases are shared with TRBD2. V shed 5 bases, J shed 4 bases, and the junction held 8 bases outside the gene matches. The CDR3 spans 17 residues. The DNA of the CDR3 is TGTGCCAGCAGTCGTCGAGCGGGAGGGGCAGGGGCCAACGTCCTGACTTTC. Protein product: CASSRRAGGAGANVLTF.

This clonotype was seen ten or more times. The rearrangement joins TRBV7-9 to TRBJ1-2; 7 bases match TRBD1. Germline CDR1 SEHNR, CDR2 FQNEAQ (reference sequence). V was pared by 1 base and J by 7 bases, with 6 bases of the junction left unmatched. The CDR3 consists of 14 residues. CDR3 nucleotide sequence: TGTGCCAGCAGCTTAGGACAGGGAGAAAGTGGCTACACCTTC. Its protein product is CASSLGQGESGYTF.

This clonotype has only a few counts. The V and J genes are TRBV27 and TRBJ2-1; the match to TRBD2 covers 10 bases. Germline trimming cut 6 bases from V and 7 bases from J; bases unmatched to any gene: 12. This CDR3 has 16 residues. Looked up from germline, CDR1 is MNHEY and CDR2 is SMNVEV (reference sequence). The CDR3 reads CASRGTSGVASNEQFF. The CDR3 nucleotides read TGTGCCAGCAGGGGTACTAGCGGGGTGGCTTCGAATGAGCAGTTCTTC.

The chain employs TRBV20-1 and TRBJ2-2; D not resolved. This CDR3 region has 13 residues. Germline CDR1 reads DFQATT; CDR2 reads SNEGSKA (reference sequence). Deletions cut 3 bases from V and 2 bases from J, with 7 bases between. In DNA, the CDR3 is TGCAGTGCTAGGAACACAAACACCGGGGAGCTGTTTTTT. Amino acids: CSARNTNTGELFF.

The J gene is TRBJ1-1, the V gene TRBV4-3; D is uncertain. V gave up 0 bases and J gave up 1 base, with 18 bases separating them. Per germline, CDR1 LGHNA and CDR2 YSLEER. This CDR3 region has 18 residues. In nucleotides, the CDR3 is TGCGCCAGCAGCCAAGAGCCCCCCCCATATAGCTCGAACACTGAAGCTTTCTTT. Its translation is CASSQEPPPYSSNTEAFF.

Details on this clonotype: Germline is not matched at one junction end, which may reflect a read error. The J gene is TRBJ2-7, the V gene TRBV6-2 or TRBV6-3; D is undetermined. From germline, CDR1 is MNHEY and CDR2 SVGEGT. The CDR3 consists of 12 residues. The CDR3 DNA reads TGTGCCAGCAGATACTCGATGGGGTGGCAGTACTTC. It is translated as CASRYSMGWQYF.

This clonotype was detected a few times. This rearrangement joins TRBV12-3 or TRBV12-4 to TRBJ2-7, with a possible D match to TRBD1 (5 bases). The CDR3 loop spans 15 amino acids. V was clipped by 0 bases and J by 3 bases, with 12 bases between them. The CDR3 here is CASSLASGIGYEQYF. The DNA for the CDR3 is TGTGCCAGCAGTTTAGCTTCAGGGATTGGCTACGAGCAGTACTTC.

The J gene is TRBJ2-2, the V gene TRBV4-3, with no clear D. V was trimmed by 3 bases and J by 4 bases, leaving 6 bases between them. CDR3 length: 13 residues. Germline CDR1 reads LGHNA; CDR2 reads YSLEER. The CDR3, as DNA: TGCGCCAGCAGCCATGGGTCCACCGGGGAGCTGTTTTTT. This sequence encodes CASSHGSTGELFF.

The gene calls are TRBV27 and TRBJ2-7, with 9 bases aligning to TRBD1. The CDR3 has 15 residues. V was pared by 2 bases and J by 3 bases, with 5 bases of the junction left unmatched. Germline assignment: CDR1 MNHEY and CDR2 SMNVEV (reference sequence). In DNA, the CDR3 is TGTGCCAGCAGTTTAGCTTGGACAGGGGACTACGAGCAGTACTTC. Translated: CASSLAWTGDYEQYF.

This clonotype was seen a few times. This chain joins TRBV7-9 and TRBJ2-1; D may be TRBD1 (6 bases). The CDR3 runs to 15 residues. V dropped 5 bases and J dropped 8 bases, with 19 bases sitting between them. Germline V gene sequence: CDR1 SEHNR, CDR2 FQNEAQ (reference sequence). CDR3 bases: TGTGCCAGCAGCAAAAGTGGGGACATCTGGGATGAGCAGTTCTTC. This codes for CASSKSGDIWDEQFF.

This chain uses TRBV27 with TRBJ2-3, with 7 bases identical to TRBD1. This CDR3 is 13 amino acids long. J gave up 6 bases and V 5 bases, and 5 bases lay outside the gene matches. Germline CDR1 reads MNHEY; CDR2 reads SMNVEV (reference sequence). The CDR3 spells CASSMGRGDTQYF. The CDR3 coding sequence is TGTGCCAGCAGTATGGGCAGGGGGGATACGCAGTATTTT.

The chain recombines TRBV6-2 or TRBV6-3 with TRBJ2-1; 8 bases are a match to TRBD2. There are 14 residues in the CDR3. After removal of 6 bases from V and 9 bases from J, the junction contained 10 bases not matched to a gene. CDR1 MNHEY and CDR2 SVGEGT come from the germline V gene. The CDR3 reads CASRYSGIGVEQFF. The CDR3 bases are TGTGCCAGCAGATATAGCGGGATCGGGGTTGAGCAGTTCTTC.

This clonotype was recorded a few times. This chain joins TRBV4-2 and TRBJ2-2; D gene unclear. Germline V CDR1 and CDR2: LGHNA, YNFKEQ. This CDR3 has 18 residues. V lost 1 base and J lost 0, with 15 bases in between. The CDR3 loop reads CASSQARVFSTNTGELFF. The CDR3, as DNA: TGTGCCAGCAGCCAAGCCCGGGTCTTCTCGACGAACACCGGGGAGCTGTTTTTT.

This clonotype was found many times. The chain carries TRBV12-3 or TRBV12-4 and TRBJ2-1; 12 nucleotides agree with TRBD2. The CDR3 runs 16 residues. The ends lost 5 bases at V and 5 bases at J; junction bases unmatched: 7. CDR3 nucleotides: TGTGCCAGCAGTGGACTAGCGGGATCCCCGGACAATGAGCAGTTCTTC. Amino acids: CASSGLAGSPDNEQFF.

This clonotype was seen repeatedly, ten times or more. V usage is TRBV4-1 and J usage is TRBJ1-6; D is unresolved. The CDR3 runs to 14 residues. Germline values: CDR1 MGHRA, CDR2 YSYEKL. V dropped 4 bases and J dropped 8 bases, with 12 bases sitting between them. CDR3 coding DNA: TGCGCCAGCAGCCGGAGGGAAGAGGATTCACCCCTCCACTTT. This gives the protein CASSRREEDSPLHF.

Many counts were recorded for this clonotype. V usage is TRBV12-3 or TRBV12-4 and J usage is TRBJ1-2, with D perhaps TRBD1 (6 bases). Trimming shortened V by 9 bases and J by 0 bases, and 23 bases separated the two germline ends. CDR3 length equals 17 residues. The DNA of the CDR3 is TGTGCCAGGGATCTTCCGGGGGGGCCCCTAGCTAACTATGGCTACACCTTC. This encodes CARDLPGGPLANYGYTF.

The chain combines TRBV7-8 with TRBJ2-6; no clear D. Per germline, CDR1 SGHVS and CDR2 FQNEAQ. CDR3 length equals 16 residues. The V end was cut by 1 base, the J end by 0 bases, with 7 bases between. CDR3 sequence reads: CASSLVSISGANVLTF. Here the CDR3 DNA reads TGTGCCAGCAGCTTAGTCAGTATCTCTGGGGCCAACGTCCTGACTTTC.